Included here is one TCR beta chain sequence, with context. The antigen remains unidentified. The data were taken from a study of post-analysis software for immune sequencing data. Sequencing libraries made from TCR beta cDNA carried unique molecular identifiers. TCRdb re-called the PCR reads with MiXCR, one entry per CDR3 protein. Of hundreds of thousands of distinct CDR3 sequences in the sample, roughly two fifths are singletons; the top ten hold 1.5% to 2%. This CDR3 contains 20 residues. The V gene's germline CDR1 is KGHDR and CDR2 SFDVKD. V dropped 3 bases and J dropped 3; count of bases not matched to a gene: 19. Study-level results: Controls had lower frequencies than patients of about 5 TRBV segments, which included TRBV5-6, TRBV5-1 and TRBV20-1.

Specimen: blood. This TCR came from a girl aged 10 to 17 with multiple sclerosis. The V gene is TRBV24-1, the J gene TRBJ2-5, with TRBD2 matching 9 bases. The CDR3 sequence: CATSDAHPTSGGGVEETQYF. The CDR3 DNA reads TGTGCCACCAGTGATGCACACCCGACTAGCGGAGGCGGGGTGGAAGAGACCCAGTACTTC.